Described below is a single TCR beta chain sequence and its context. Its specificity is not known. These data are taken from a study of cytomegalovirus exposure and HLA in healthy donors. Study details: A later analysis reported the 100 to 150 validation repertoires used the same platform as the 666 first-cohort repertoires.

The CDR3 contains 13 residues. The V end was cut by 7 bases, the J end by 8 bases, with 15 bases between. Per the germline V gene, CDR1 is WSHSY and CDR2 is SAAADI. Produced via immunoSEQ multiplex PCR; TCRdb's table is partial and in-frame only. The table lists 150,000 to 200,000 clones, 85% of them singletons. General study points: First-cohort TCR clusters tended to co-occur in the roughly 120 validation repertoires, a later analysis found. The listing of about 150 TCR beta chains classed them as cytomegalovirus-associated.

This chain uses TRBV10-2 with TRBJ2-4; weak D call: TRBD1 (6 bases). Sequencing was done on a sample of PBMCs. The receptor comes from a man between 18 and 35 years old in good health and CMV-seropositive. CDR3 loop: CASMQGKGYIQYF. The CDR3 DNA sequence: TGCGCCAGCATGCAGGGGAAGGGATACATTCAGTACTTC.